The subject of this entry is one TCR beta chain. The data belong to a study of T cell responses to AZD1222 COVID-19 vaccine. Generated by immunoSEQ multiplex PCR, the TCRdb table keeps only in-frame clones and is missing some. The sample holds 20,000 or so clones, roughly four fifths seen once. The TCR originated in an adult who received the AZD1222 COVID-19 vaccine. This material consisted of peripheral blood, taken 28 days after the second AZD1222 dose.

CDR3 loop: CASSPWGRSNYGYTF. The CDR3 DNA follows: TGTGCCAGTTCCCCATGGGGCCGTTCTAACTATGGCTACACCTTC. The J gene is TRBJ1-2, the V gene TRBV19, with a tentative D call TRBD1 (5 bases). The CDR3 runs 15 residues. Trimming took off 8 bases at V and 0 bases at J, with 16 bases between the two ends. From germline, CDR1 is LNHDA and CDR2 SQIVND (reference sequence).